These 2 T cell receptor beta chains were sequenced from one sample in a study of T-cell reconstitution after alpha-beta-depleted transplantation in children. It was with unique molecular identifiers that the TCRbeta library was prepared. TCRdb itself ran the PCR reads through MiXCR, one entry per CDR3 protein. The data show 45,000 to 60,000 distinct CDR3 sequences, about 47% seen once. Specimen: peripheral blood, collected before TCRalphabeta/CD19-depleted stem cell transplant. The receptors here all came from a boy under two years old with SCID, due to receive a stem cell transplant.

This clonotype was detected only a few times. The CDR3 region has the DNA TGTGCCAGCAGCTATGGGGGGCTCGGAAACACCATATATTTT. This translates into CASSYGGLGNTIYF. The genes are TRBV7-2 and TRBJ1-3, with D possibly being TRBD1 (6 bases). Germline-derived CDR1 and CDR2 are SGHTA and FQGNSA. V gave up 4 bases and J gave up 4 bases, with 11 bases separating them. This CDR3 region has 14 residues.

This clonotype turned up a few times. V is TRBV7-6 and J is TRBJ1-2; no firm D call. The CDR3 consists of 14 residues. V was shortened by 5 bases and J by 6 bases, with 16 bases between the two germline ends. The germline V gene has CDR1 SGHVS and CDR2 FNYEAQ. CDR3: CASSPTVISDGYTF. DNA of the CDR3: TGTGCCAGCAGCCCTACCGTAATTTCGGATGGCTACACCTTC.